These 6 T cell receptor beta chains share one sample of origin, sequenced in a study of shared clonotypes between healthy human individuals. The method was immunoSEQ multiplex PCR; TCRdb's version includes in-frame clones alone and lacks a portion of them. The repertoire holds approximately 980,000 clones, around 80% seen once, with roughly 1.5% in the top ten. Specimen: memory CD4+ T cells sorted from blood. Subset of the sample: CD45RA-negative fraction. All receptors come from a man younger than 35 in good health.

The chain recombines TRBV5-5 with TRBJ2-3, with 9 bases identical to TRBD1. The length of the CDR3 is 14 residues. The J segment lost 3 bases and the V segment lost 5 bases, leaving 4 bases of the junction unmatched. Germline-derived CDR1 and CDR2 are SGHKS and YYEKEE (reference sequence). The chain's CDR3 is CASRQTGGTDTQYF. CDR3 DNA sequence: TGTGCCAGCAGACAGACAGGGGGAACAGATACGCAGTATTTT.

The genes are TRBV27 and TRBJ1-6, with D uncertain. CDR3 length: 14 amino acids. Germline CDR1 and CDR2: MNHEY and SMNVEV (reference sequence). Between the trimmed V and J ends, which lost 4 bases and 5 bases, there was a span of 9 bases. The CDR3 spells CASSSPFDNSPLHF. In DNA form, the CDR3 reads TGTGCCAGCAGTTCACCTTTTGATAATTCACCCCTCCACTTT.

This clone has just one count. The CDR3 nucleotides are TGCGCCAGCAGCCAAGATTTAACTAGCGGGAGTCGCGAGCAGTACTTC. Protein sequence: CASSQDLTSGSREQYF. V usage is TRBV4-3 and J usage is TRBJ2-7; 11 positions match TRBD2. The length of the CDR3 is 16 residues. J lost 6 bases, V lost 0 bases, and 7 bases had no gene match. Looked up from germline, CDR1 is LGHNA and CDR2 is YSLEER.

The chain has TRBV19 and TRBJ2-3; tentative D call: TRBD2 (6 bases). Germline V lookup: CDR1 LNHDA, CDR2 SQIVND (reference sequence). V was cut by 7 bases and J by 3 bases, with 17 bases left in between. The CDR3 has 15 residues. As DNA, the CDR3 is TGTGCCAGTAAGGGCGGGATTGTAGGGACAGATACGCAGTATTTT. Protein product: CASKGGIVGTDTQYF.

CDR3 coding DNA: TGTGCCAGCAGCAGCTTACGTGTGTACAATGAGCAGTTCTTC. It translates to CASSSLRVYNEQFF. This chain joins TRBV11-2 and TRBJ2-1; D call uncertain. V shed 5 bases and J shed 4 bases, with 12 bases lying between them. Germline CDR1 SGHAT, CDR2 FQNNGV. The CDR3 covers 14 residues.

The DNA of the CDR3 is TGTGCCAGCAGTCGAGGCGGGGGCGTCTACAATGAGCAGTTCTTC. This translates into CASSRGGGVYNEQFF. The chain links TRBV27 to TRBJ2-1; possibly TRBD2 for D (7 bases). The CDR3 runs to 15 residues. V lost 5 bases and J 3 bases, leaving 14 bases between the germline ends. CDR1 is MNHEY and CDR2 is SMNVEV in the germline V gene (reference sequence).